The T cell receptor beta chain described here comes from a study of T cells after yellow fever vaccination (dated by TCRdb to the late 2010s). Describing the broader study: The SMART-Seq v4 Ultra Low Input RNA kit was used to prepare libraries from fractions with low cell numbers. Bulk TCR alpha and beta repertoires were sequenced longitudinally to track T-cell clones before and after primary and booster YFV17D yellow fever vaccination. Two healthy male donors, one aged 18 to 30 and one aged 30 to 40 years, were included in the cohort. Blood samples were taken at several timepoints before and after primary and secondary immunization, and bulk PBMC replicates and cell subsets were isolated. Paper-wide results and their limitations: Computational filtering was required because FACS-sorted repertoires could contain abundant contaminating clonotypes from the bulk population. Most clones expanded after primary vaccination (about 95% of CD4 and approximately 90% of CD8) were re-detected after the booster, suggesting that broad memory maintenance occurred. A small fraction of clonotypes showed up in both the CD4 and CD8 compartments, probably as a result of convergent recombination. Compared with the primary T-cell response, the secondary T-cell response was weaker but faster, peaking on day 5 rather than day 15. Only a couple of donors were included in the study, so the extent to which the findings can be generalized is limited.

Sequenced on an Illumina NovaSeq 6000. TCR cDNA was synthesized by 5'RACE template switching, through which a universal primer site and unique molecular identifiers were introduced. Priming for cDNA synthesis came from both the TCR alpha and TCR beta constant segments. Library amplification involved two PCR steps, and the second step added sample barcodes and sequencing adapters. Sequencing of the libraries was done on either Illumina HiSeq 2500 (2x100 bp) or NovaSeq (2x150 bp). The study's own analysis went as follows. MIGEC was used to demultiplex reads and collapse the reads into UMI consensus sequences, and MiXCR was used for V(D)J alignment. Clonotypes responding to the vaccine were identified with edgeR on replicate PBMC samples, with the criteria of FDR below 0.01 and a log2 fold change above 5 up to day 15. Each bulk clonotype received a CD4 or CD8 identity based on whether the sequenced CD4 or CD8 repertoire contained that clonotype at higher abundance. TCRdb cleaned the public reads at Q25 with fastp, built clones with MiXCR and kept in-frame beta chains. Each CDR3 protein gets just one entry, which takes the most common genes and DNA from the rows behind it. The V and J calls were determined by TCRdb, not by the authors. The sample contains 150,000 to 200,000 distinct CDR3 sequences, over 7% of them found a single time. The ten largest account for roughly a third of the sample.

According to the study, the label for this sample's treatment or condition signals: live attenuated yellow fever vaccine strain. PBMCs were isolated from peripheral blood using a standard Ficoll-Paque protocol. Dynabeads CD4 and CD8 positive selection kits were used to isolate the CD4 and CD8 T-cell fractions. TriZol was used to extract RNA from bulk PBMCs, CD4 and CD8 fractions, and dextramer-positive and dextramer-negative fractions. According to the germline V gene, CDR1 reads MGHDK and CDR2 reads SYGVNS. CDR3 length: 14 amino acids, cysteine to phenylalanine. Only CDR3 DNA remains: 42 bases, in frame from the first base. Ends trimmed: V by 7 bases, J by 4 bases; bases unmatched to a gene: 9. In its sample, this clonotype was seen a few times. Its target antigen remains unknown. Base-call qualities are not available, and no considerably larger clone is one nucleotide away.

The clonotype was recovered from a man aged 18-30 years who received the YFV17D yellow fever vaccine. The starting material was CD8+ T cells sorted from PBMCs, obtained 45 days after the yellow fever booster vaccination. The chain uses TRBV25-1 and TRBJ1-2; the junction holds 7 bases that match TRBD1. The CDR3 reads CASTPLGQLYGYTF. The DNA sequence is as follows: TGTGCCAGCACCCCCCTGGGACAGCTCTATGGCTACACCTTC.